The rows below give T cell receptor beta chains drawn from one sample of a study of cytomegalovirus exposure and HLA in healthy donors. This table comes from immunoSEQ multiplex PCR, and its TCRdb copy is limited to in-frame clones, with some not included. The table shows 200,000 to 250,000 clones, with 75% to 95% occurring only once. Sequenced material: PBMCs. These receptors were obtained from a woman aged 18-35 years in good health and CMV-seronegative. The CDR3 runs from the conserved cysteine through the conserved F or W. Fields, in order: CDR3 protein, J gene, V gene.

CASSLPGGGTYGYTF,TRBJ1-2,TRBV28
CAISEPHRGENTEAFF,TRBJ1-1,TRBV10-3
CASSLPAYNEQFF,TRBJ2-1,TRBV28
CASSGLAGGPNSDEQFF,TRBJ2-1,TRBV27
CASSLSTDREAFF,TRBJ1-1,TRBV27
CASSQGTGVGNQPQHF,TRBJ1-5,TRBV4-1
CSAGQPTEAFF,TRBJ1-1,TRBV20-1
CASSLPSYEQYF,TRBJ2-7,TRBV27
CSTGQGASEAFF,TRBJ1-1,TRBV29-1
CASSPGTVGEQYF,TRBJ2-7,TRBV11-3
CASSIIAGRKPDF,TRBJ2-5,TRBV19
CASSLAGRYAVSGANVLTF,TRBJ2-6,TRBV5-1
CASSDSGQGLGEQFF,TRBJ2-1,TRBV6-4
CASSYKQAQSPQHF,TRBJ1-5,TRBV6-5
CASSPMTGTGHSYEQYF,TRBJ2-7,TRBV28
CASSEALRRTGSGYTF,TRBJ1-2,TRBV2
CASSARQTERLGYTF,TRBJ1-2,TRBV9
CASSPYRGNQPQHF,TRBJ1-5,TRBV18
CASSLSRARQGDLRSYGYTF,TRBJ1-2,TRBV27
CAWSPTSFGGNEQFF,TRBJ2-1,TRBV30
CSVDRVSSYNEQFF,TRBJ2-1,TRBV29-1
CASSLVGKQGSGYTF,TRBJ1-2,TRBV7-9
CAISGTRNNEQFF,TRBJ2-1,TRBV10-3
CASTHRSNYGYTF,TRBJ1-2,TRBV25-1
CASRRVDEQYF,TRBJ2-7,TRBV5-8